A single sample is the source of the 13 T cell receptor beta chains below, sequenced in a study of T-cell reconstitution after alpha-beta-depleted transplantation in children. Preparing the TCRbeta library involved the use of unique molecular identifiers. TCRdb re-called the PCR reads through MiXCR, storing one row per CDR3 protein. Among more than 500,000 distinct CDR3 sequences listed, approximately 10% were seen once. The specimen was PBMCs, mostly from graft donor cells, collected 180 days after TCRalphabeta/CD19-depleted stem cell transplant. These receptors were collected from a female patient aged 2-9 years who had a stem cell transplant for aplastic anemia, so the T cells may come from the graft donor.

This clonotype was found a few times. The rearrangement joins TRBV7-3 to TRBJ2-5; 10 bases line up with TRBD1. Germline values: CDR1 SGHTA, CDR2 FQGTGA. The length of the CDR3 is 15 residues. The V gene end was trimmed by 1 base and the J gene end by 6 bases; junction bases not matched to a gene: 5. CDR3 protein: CASSLNGDRGKTQYF. The CDR3 DNA is TGTGCCAGCAGCTTAAATGGGGACAGGGGAAAGACCCAGTACTTC.

The V gene is TRBV15, the J gene TRBJ1-6; TRBD1 might be the D (5 bases). Germline V gives CDR1 LNHNV, CDR2 YYDKDF (reference sequence). The CDR3 length is 12 residues. V was trimmed by 8 bases and J by 7 bases, leaving 9 bases between them. This chain's CDR3 is CATGDSNSPLHF. Written as DNA, the CDR3 is TGTGCCACCGGGGACTCAAATTCACCCCTCCACTTT.

This clonotype was observed a few times. The J gene is TRBJ2-3, the V gene TRBV14; D might be TRBD1 or TRBD2, each matching 5 bases. The germline V gene has CDR1 SGHDN and CDR2 FVKESK. Trimming took 2 bases from V and 1 from J, leaving 13 bases between them. The CDR3 covers 16 residues. The CDR3: CASSQFGRGGTDTQYF. The CDR3 DNA follows: TGTGCCAGCAGCCAATTTGGCCGGGGCGGCACAGATACGCAGTATTTT.

There are a few counts of this clonotype. The chain couples TRBV12-3 or TRBV12-4 to TRBJ1-2; D unresolved. The V gene lost 7 bases and the J gene lost 7 bases, with 16 bases spanning the gap. CDR3 length: 13 residues. CDR3 in amino acids: CASTSGGGSGYTF. The CDR3 DNA is TGTGCCAGCACCAGTGGCGGAGGCTCTGGCTACACCTTC.

In this sample, this clonotype turned up many times. The chain couples TRBV28 to TRBJ2-2, with D tentatively TRBD2 (6 bases). V lost 1 base to trimming and J lost 2 bases, with 11 bases between them. The CDR3 is 16 residues long. Germline CDR1 MDHEN, CDR2 SYDVKM. In DNA, the CDR3 is TGTGCCAGCAGTTTATTTGGGGGGATTAACACCGGGGAGCTGTTTTTT. The encoded protein is CASSLFGGINTGELFF. The full variable domain, with the rest looked up from reference TRBV28 and TRBJ2-2, is DVKVTQSSRYLVKRTGEKVFLECVQDMDHENMFWYRQDPGLGLRLIYFSYDVKMKEKGDIPEGYSVSREKKERFSLILESASTNQTSMYLCASSLFGGINTGELFFGEGSRLTVL.

The chain is built from TRBV5-1 and TRBJ1-6; 11 nucleotides agree with TRBD1. Germline V gene data show CDR1 as SGHRS and CDR2 as YFSETQ. Losses at the gene ends were 4 bases for V and 10 bases for J; bases not matched to a gene: 16. This CDR3 is 18 amino acids long. CDR3 DNA sequence: TGCGCCAGCAGCGTGAACGCCGGGACAGGGGGGCTGGGGTCACCCCTCCACTTT. Amino acids: CASSVNAGTGGLGSPLHF.

In DNA, the CDR3 is TGTGCCAGCAGCCAGACGGAGAACACTGAAGCTTTCTTT. Encoded protein: CASSQTENTEAFF. The rearrangement uses TRBV3-1 and TRBJ1-1; D call uncertain. CDR1 is LGHDT and CDR2 is YNNKEL in the germline V gene (reference sequence). V shed 3 bases and J shed 1 base, with 6 bases lying between them. The CDR3 covers 13 residues.

This clonotype has only a few counts. The chain links TRBV21-1 to TRBJ1-2; the table's D call TRBD1 went unverified against the DNA. TRBV21-1 is a listed pseudogene. The CDR3 spans 12 residues. The CDR3 protein is CASSMTGDGYTF. CDR3 coding DNA: TGTGCCAGCAGCATGACAGGGGACGGCTACACCTTC.

This clonotype was counted between two and nine times. This chain connects TRBV28 to TRBJ1-2, with a possible D match to TRBD1 (5 bases). The V gene's germline CDR1 is MDHEN and CDR2 SYDVKM. V lost 5 bases and J lost 4, with 29 bases in between. This CDR3 is 19 amino acids long. CDR3 sequence reads: CASSPRLPGSTRDPYGYTF. CDR3 coding DNA: TGTGCCAGCAGTCCCCGGTTGCCCGGCAGTACAAGGGACCCCTATGGCTACACCTTC.

The V and J genes are TRBV2 and TRBJ1-2; TRBD1 is a possible D gene (5 bases). Germline V lookup: CDR1 SNHLY, CDR2 FYNNEI. This CDR3 has 13 amino acids. V lost 1 base to trimming and J lost 7 bases, with 10 bases between them. The CDR3 region is CASSEEGAVGYTF. The CDR3 DNA follows: TGTGCCAGCAGTGAAGAAGGGGCCGTTGGCTACACCTTC.

The V gene is TRBV6-5, the J gene TRBJ2-3, with D maybe TRBD2 (6 bases). Germline V CDR1 and CDR2: MNHEY, SVGAGI. V lost 8 bases, J lost 4 bases, and 13 bases lay in between. The CDR3 runs 13 residues. The CDR3 loop is CASGRGGSDTQYF. In DNA form, the CDR3 reads TGTGCCAGCGGTAGAGGAGGGTCAGATACGCAGTATTTT.

This clonotype has at least ten counts. The V and J genes are TRBV12-3 or TRBV12-4 and TRBJ1-6, with a weak D call TRBD1 (5 bases). The CDR3 is 14 amino acids. V lost 3 bases, J lost 9 bases, and 12 bases lay in between. This chain's CDR3 is CASSFRQGSSPLHF. In DNA, the CDR3 is TGTGCCAGCAGTTTCCGGCAGGGCAGTTCACCCCTCCACTTT.

This clonotype has at least ten counts. The rearrangement joins TRBV12-3 or TRBV12-4 to TRBJ2-7; the match to TRBD1 covers 10 bases. V was clipped by 3 bases and J by 7 bases; unmatched bases: 3. CDR3 length: 13 amino acids. CDR3 region: CASSLRDRGEQYV. CDR3 DNA: TGTGCCAGCAGTTTGCGGGACAGGGGTGAGCAGTACGTC.